This T cell receptor beta chain was observed in a study of T cell responses to AZD1222 COVID-19 vaccine. Assay: immunoSEQ multiplex PCR; the TCRdb copy retains only in-frame clones and omits some. The sample has about 100,000 clones, around 84% seen once. The junction had 8 bases not matched to a gene; V was cut back by 4 bases and J by 5 bases. The V gene's germline CDR1 is SGHTA and CDR2 FQGTGA. The CDR3 loop spans 17 amino acids. The sample in question was peripheral blood, obtained on day 0 of AZD1222 vaccination. V is TRBV7-3 and J is TRBJ2-5, with 15 bases lining up with TRBD2. The TCR comes from an adult in good health. The CDR3 here is CASSSGTSGRREETQYF. CDR3 bases: TGTGCCAGCAGCTCCGGGACTAGCGGGAGGCGGGAGGAGACCCAGTACTTC.